Listed below are T cell receptor beta chains from one sample, sequenced in a study of regulatory T cells in long-lasting Graves disease. A single record per CDR3 protein comes from TCRdb applying MiXCR to the multiplex PCR reads. The sample lists some 500,000 distinct CDR3 sequences; 15% to 20% were seen once. These data are also associated with another study on T cells in Graves' hyperthyroidism and ophthalmopathy.

The sample consisted of peripheral blood mononuclear cells (PBMCs), taken at new diagnosis, from a patient treated with antithyroid drugs. All receptors come from a woman in her forties or fifties with Graves disease. Each CDR3 is given with its conserved first and last residue. Each record gives: V gene, J gene, clone size, CDR3 protein. Only some rows state a clone size, as once, few, many or a class for expanded clones.

v_gene: TRBV20-1
j_gene: TRBJ1-5
abundance: .
CDR3aa: CSALEYSNQPQHF

v_gene: TRBV7-3
j_gene: TRBJ2-7
abundance: many
CDR3aa: CASSPGPRDEQYF

v_gene: TRBV30
j_gene: TRBJ2-5
abundance: few
CDR3aa: CAWTLPQDYQKETQYF

v_gene: TRBV11-1
j_gene: TRBJ2-1
abundance: .
CDR3aa: CASSSRFRTGEGNEQFF

v_gene: TRBV12-3/TRBV12-4
j_gene: TRBJ1-1
abundance: few
CDR3aa: CASSLSSGGALF

v_gene: TRBV4-1
j_gene: TRBJ1-3
abundance: few
CDR3aa: CASSQDRGVSGNTIYF

v_gene: TRBV30
j_gene: TRBJ1-6
abundance: many
CDR3aa: CAWSRRDSPLHF

v_gene: TRBV29-1
j_gene: TRBJ1-5
abundance: .
CDR3aa: CSVADRGQPQHF

v_gene: TRBV30
j_gene: TRBJ2-5
abundance: many
CDR3aa: CARDSAGAETQYF

v_gene: TRBV7-9
j_gene: TRBJ2-5
abundance: many
CDR3aa: CASSYASGGTETQYF

v_gene: TRBV6-2/TRBV6-3
j_gene: TRBJ2-7
abundance: many
CDR3aa: CASSYSRDRGQYEQYF

v_gene: TRBV5-4
j_gene: TRBJ2-7
abundance: few
CDR3aa: CASRIAGGTLYEQYF

v_gene: TRBV12-3/TRBV12-4
j_gene: TRBJ1-5
abundance: many
CDR3aa: CASRGTGDNQPQHF

v_gene: TRBV12-3/TRBV12-4
j_gene: TRBJ2-3
abundance: many
CDR3aa: CASSTGQGRDTQYF

v_gene: TRBV2
j_gene: TRBJ2-3
abundance: many
CDR3aa: CASRVATDTQYF

v_gene: TRBV11-2
j_gene: TRBJ2-7
abundance: many
CDR3aa: CASSLPPIAGVVSEQYF

v_gene: TRBV9
j_gene: TRBJ2-7
abundance: once
CDR3aa: CASSLSGTSGYEQYF

v_gene: TRBV5-1
j_gene: TRBJ2-1
abundance: many
CDR3aa: CASTSGTESYNEQFF

v_gene: TRBV2
j_gene: TRBJ1-2
abundance: .
CDR3aa: CASSPGYRTQGYTF

v_gene: TRBV3-1
j_gene: TRBJ1-4
abundance: few
CDR3aa: CASSWGLQVPFLPIKAGLFF

v_gene: TRBV2
j_gene: TRBJ1-4
abundance: many
CDR3aa: CASSESWVEKLFF

v_gene: TRBV18
j_gene: TRBJ1-3
abundance: many
CDR3aa: CASSGQRRSGNTIYF

v_gene: TRBV15
j_gene: TRBJ1-5
abundance: .
CDR3aa: CATSRDLASGVGQPQHF

v_gene: TRBV6-2/TRBV6-3
j_gene: TRBJ1-6
abundance: many
CDR3aa: CASSYSAGRGYNSPLHF

v_gene: TRBV5-1
j_gene: TRBJ2-3
abundance: .
CDR3aa: CASSDGGMQLNTQYF

v_gene: TRBV5-1
j_gene: TRBJ1-2
abundance: many
CDR3aa: CASTWGQGSIYGYTF

v_gene: TRBV20-1
j_gene: TRBJ2-1
abundance: once
CDR3aa: CSALGLADRNEQFF

v_gene: TRBV27
j_gene: TRBJ1-4
abundance: many
CDR3aa: CASSLSYSNEKLFF

v_gene: TRBV2
j_gene: TRBJ1-5
abundance: many
CDR3aa: CASSGEGQGQPQHF

v_gene: TRBV7-2
j_gene: TRBJ2-1
abundance: .
CDR3aa: CASSPTGNRGLWNEQFF

v_gene: TRBV7-9
j_gene: TRBJ1-2
abundance: few
CDR3aa: CASSLDPGYYGYTF

v_gene: TRBV2
j_gene: TRBJ1-1
abundance: many
CDR3aa: CASRKGQMNTEAFF

v_gene: TRBV3-1
j_gene: TRBJ2-2
abundance: many
CDR3aa: CASSPRTINTGELFF

v_gene: TRBV5-1
j_gene: TRBJ1-1
abundance: few
CDR3aa: CASSLGGGVAEAFF

v_gene: TRBV7-9
j_gene: TRBJ2-5
abundance: few
CDR3aa: CASSLQRGGETQYF

v_gene: TRBV10-3
j_gene: TRBJ2-1
abundance: few
CDR3aa: CAISEMKEQFF